The 31 T cell receptor beta chains below all came from one sample that was sequenced in a study of T-cell memory formation after mild COVID-19. TCRdb independently ran MiXCR on the 5' RACE reads; one entry per CDR3 protein. The table records a few hundred thousand distinct CDR3 sequences, 16% of them present only once. Material: PBMCs or a T cell subset sorted from them (not recorded which). The source of these receptors is a man aged 18 to 30 who had mild COVID-19 (a few samples of this study predate the infection). Cell type and time point are not known.

This clonotype appeared a few times. J is TRBJ1-4 and V is TRBV6-5; D is ambiguous. Germline-derived CDR1 and CDR2 are MNHEY and SVGAGI. Deletions cut 9 bases from V and 8 bases from J, with 19 bases between. The CDR3 totals 14 residues. In nucleotides, the CDR3 is TGTGCCAGGCAAAGGAGCAGCACCAAGGAAAAACTGTTTTTT. It specifies CARQRSSTKEKLFF.

The chain carries TRBV3-1 and TRBJ1-5; D possibly corresponds to TRBD1 (5 bases). CDR3 length equals 15 residues. Germline loops: CDR1 LGHDT, CDR2 YNNKEL (reference sequence). Deletions cut 3 bases from V and 2 bases from J, with 11 bases between. The CDR3 sequence: CASSHTDRGNQPQHF. The CDR3 nucleotides read TGTGCCAGCAGCCATACCGACAGAGGCAATCAGCCCCAGCATTTT.

This clonotype was observed a few times. The chain carries TRBV6-5 and TRBJ1-3, with D perhaps matching TRBD1 (6 bases). Germline assignment: CDR1 MNHEY and CDR2 SVGAGI. The V and J ends lost 4 bases and 3 bases respectively, with 10 bases between them. The CDR3 sequence is 14 residues long. Here the CDR3 DNA reads TGTGCCAGCAGTTTACAGGGTCTTGGAAACACCATATATTTT. Translated, it gives CASSLQGLGNTIYF.

J is TRBJ1-4 and V is TRBV18, with TRBD1 as a possible D gene (6 bases). CDR1 and CDR2 from the germline V gene are KGHSH and LQKENI. Trimming left V 6 bases short and J 5 bases short, with 19 bases between. The CDR3 consists of 16 residues. This chain's CDR3 is CASSFYTGRGNEKLFF. For the CDR3, the DNA is TGTGCCAGCTCTTTCTACACAGGCAGGGGAAATGAAAAACTGTTTTTT. Full variable domain (rest looked up from reference TRBV18 and TRBJ1-4): NAGVMQNPRHLVRRRGQEARLRCSPMKGHSHVYWYRQLPEEGLKFMVYLQKENIIDESGMPKERFSAEFPKEGPSILRIQQVVRGDSAAYFCASSFYTGRGNEKLFFGSGTQLSVL.

This clonotype showed up just a few times. The chain couples TRBV7-9 to TRBJ1-3, with TRBD1 matching 10 bases. The CDR3 covers 16 residues. Germline values: CDR1 SEHNR, CDR2 FQNEAQ (reference sequence). V was clipped by 5 bases and J by 4 bases; unmatched bases: 8. This CDR3 reads CASSHPRDRGGNTIYF. CDR3 nucleotides: TGTGCCAGCAGCCACCCCCGGGACAGGGGAGGAAACACCATATATTTT.

This clonotype was seen only a few times. The V call is TRBV3-1, the J call TRBJ1-1; maybe TRBD1 (5 bases). Deletions cut 4 bases from V and 7 bases from J, with 19 bases between. The germline CDR1 and CDR2 sequences are LGHDT and YNNKEL (reference sequence). This CDR3 is built from 15 residues. In nucleotides, the CDR3 is TGTGCCAGCAGCCTCAATGAGGGGCACGGCCGTGAAGCTTTCTTT. Its translation is CASSLNEGHGREAFF.

CDR3 bases: TGCGCCAGCAGCCGGGACAGCAACTATGGCTACACCTTC. It encodes CASSRDSNYGYTF. V usage is TRBV5-1 and J usage is TRBJ1-2, with 7 bases that match TRBD1. CDR3 length: 13 residues. Per germline, CDR1 SGHRS and CDR2 YFSETQ. The ends lost 4 bases at V and 2 bases at J; junction bases unmatched: 2. Complete variable domain (other parts from reference TRBV5-1 and TRBJ1-2): KAGVTQTPRYLIKTRGQQVTLSCSPISGHRSVSWYQQTPGQGLQFLFEYFSETQRNKGNFPGRFSGRQFSNSRSEMNVSTLELGDSALYLCASSRDSNYGYTFGSGTRLTVV.

J is TRBJ1-6 and V is TRBV7-9, with TRBD1 identical over 10 bases. The germline V gene encodes CDR1 SEHNR and CDR2 FQNEAQ (reference sequence). The V and J ends lost 6 bases and 6 bases, in that order; junction bases with no gene match: 5. This CDR3 is built from 15 residues. For the CDR3, the DNA is TGTGCCAGCAGACCGGGACAGGGGCCTAATTCACCCCTCCACTTT. This encodes CASRPGQGPNSPLHF.

The V gene is TRBV20-1, the J gene TRBJ2-3; 12 nucleotides line up with TRBD2. V shed 5 bases, J shed 2 bases, and the junction held 2 bases outside the gene matches. Per the germline V gene, CDR1 is DFQATT and CDR2 is SNEGSKA (reference sequence). The CDR3 loop spans 14 amino acids. The CDR3 loop is CSAGLAGTTDTQYF. CDR3 bases: TGCAGTGCTGGACTAGCGGGGACCACAGATACGCAGTATTTT.

This chain links TRBV2 with TRBJ2-5; 10 bases line up with TRBD1. CDR3 length: 15 residues. V gave up 3 bases and J gave up 6 bases; unmatched junction bases: 7. Germline CDR1 reads SNHLY; CDR2 reads FYNNEI. The CDR3 coding sequence is TGTGCCAGCAGTGACAGGACAGGGGGGAGAAAGACCCAGTACTTC. Its translation is CASSDRTGGRKTQYF.

This clonotype was detected only a few times. The chain joins TRBV4-1 to TRBJ1-5, with 12 bases that match TRBD1. CDR1 is MGHRA, CDR2 YSYEKL, per germline. The CDR3 is 14 amino acids. With 4 bases clipped from V and 6 bases from J, the junction kept 1 base outside the gene matches. CDR3 in amino acids: CASSPGQGAQPQHF. The DNA of the CDR3 is TGCGCCAGCAGCCCGGGACAGGGGGCTCAGCCCCAGCATTTT.

The V gene is TRBV9, the J gene TRBJ2-3, with D perhaps matching TRBD1 or TRBD2 (5 bases each). The germline CDR1 and CDR2 sequences are SGDLS and YYNGEE. V lost 0 bases to trimming and J lost 3 bases, with 8 bases between them. The CDR3 is made up of 14 amino acids. The CDR3 nucleotides read TGTGCCAGCAGCGTAGTTGGGGGAACAGATACGCAGTATTTT. It specifies CASSVVGGTDTQYF. Full variable domain (outside the CDR3, taken from reference TRBV9 and TRBJ2-3): DSGVTQTPKHLITATGQRVTLRCSPRSGDLSVYWYQQSLDQGLQFLIQYYNGEERAKGNILERFSAQQFPDLHSELNLSSLELGDSALYFCASSVVGGTDTQYFGPGTRLTVL.

In this sample, this clonotype turned up a few times. This chain links TRBV3-1 with TRBJ1-6; D is unresolved. V lost 2 bases and J lost 6, with 8 bases in between. CDR1 and CDR2 (germline): LGHDT, YNNKEL (reference sequence). This CDR3 spans 14 amino acids. The CDR3 DNA is TGTGCCAGCAGCCAAATGACGGGTAATTCACCCCTCCACTTT. It encodes CASSQMTGNSPLHF.

This clonotype has a count of ten or more. V and J are TRBV4-1 and TRBJ2-2; maybe TRBD1 (5 bases). This CDR3 spans 14 amino acids. Germline V CDR1 and CDR2: MGHRA, YSYEKL. Trimming shortened V by 2 bases and J by 1 base, and 5 bases separated the two germline ends. DNA for the CDR3: TGCGCCAGCAGCCAAAGGGGGAACACCGGGGAGCTGTTTTTT. Protein: CASSQRGNTGELFF.

This clonotype was counted between two and nine times. At one of its ends the junction is not consistent with the germline gene, which may arise from a read error. The J gene is TRBJ2-6, the V gene TRBV7-2; D perhaps matches TRBD1 (5 bases). This CDR3 is built from 16 residues. Germline CDR1 is SGHTA and CDR2 is FQGNSA. The CDR3 DNA is TGTGCCAGCAGCTCAGGACATACCTCTGAGGCCAACGTCCTGACTTTC. Translating gives CASSSGHTSEANVLTF.

This clonotype was seen only a few times. J is TRBJ2-7 and V is TRBV7-8, with TRBD2 matching 7 bases. This CDR3 has 15 amino acids. Germline V gives CDR1 SGHVS, CDR2 FQNEAQ. V was clipped by 2 bases and J by 2 bases; unmatched bases: 6. CDR3 protein: CASSLRASGTYEQYF. The DNA for the CDR3 is TGTGCCAGCAGCTTACGGGCTAGCGGTACCTACGAGCAGTACTTC.

The genes are TRBV6-4 and TRBJ2-1, with D uncertain. Germline V gene sequence: CDR1 MRHNA, CDR2 SNTAGT. The V gene lost 8 bases and the J gene lost 0 bases, with 8 bases spanning the gap. This CDR3 is built from 13 residues. CDR3 region: CASPPDSYNEQFF. The CDR3 DNA reads as TGTGCCAGCCCCCCCGACTCCTACAATGAGCAGTTCTTC.

This clonotype was detected ten times or more. This CDR3 is CASSPPVNTEAFF. In DNA form, the CDR3 reads TGTGCCAGCTCACCACCGGTGAACACTGAAGCTTTCTTT. The genes are TRBV18 and TRBJ1-1; D not resolved. Germline V CDR1 and CDR2: KGHSH, LQKENI. Trimming took 0 bases from V and 0 from J, leaving 2 bases between them. This CDR3 is built from 13 residues.

This clonotype showed up many times. The rearrangement joins TRBV7-8 to TRBJ2-1; 9 bases fit TRBD1. This CDR3 is built from 16 residues. The V and J ends lost 5 bases and 3 bases, in that order; junction bases with no gene match: 8. In germline, CDR1 is SGHVS, CDR2 FQNEAQ. CDR3 coding DNA: TGTGCCAGCAGCCCCCTCCGGGACAGGGTCTACAATGAGCAGTTCTTC. This gives the protein CASSPLRDRVYNEQFF.

The chain uses TRBV5-1 and TRBJ2-3; D gene unclear. Germline V gene sequence: CDR1 SGHRS, CDR2 YFSETQ. Trimming cost V 1 base and J 2 bases, with 11 bases left between them. The CDR3 consists of 15 residues. The CDR3 nucleotides read TGCGCCAGCAGCTTGTCGTCCTATTACACAGATACGCAGTATTTT. The encoded protein is CASSLSSYYTDTQYF.

The sample holds a few counts of this clonotype. The genes are TRBV24-1 and TRBJ2-1; D may correspond to TRBD1 or TRBD2 (5 bases each). The germline gives CDR1 KGHDR, CDR2 SFDVKD. V lost 4 bases, J lost 9 bases, and 15 bases lay in between. The length of the CDR3 is 14 residues. The CDR3 loop reads CATSDARGEGEQFF. The CDR3, as DNA: TGTGCCACCAGTGACGCCCGAGGGGAAGGTGAGCAGTTCTTC.

This chain joins TRBV5-8 and TRBJ2-2; possibly TRBD1 or TRBD2 for D (5 bases each). The CDR3 covers 13 residues. Germline V gene lookup returns CDR1 SGHTS and CDR2 YDEGEE. Trimming shortened V by 1 base and J by 7 bases, and 8 bases separated the two germline ends. As DNA, the CDR3 is TGTGCCAGCAGCTTGCGGGACGGCGGGGAGCTGTTTTTT. Translation gives CASSLRDGGELFF.

This rearrangement joins TRBV6-2 or TRBV6-3 to TRBJ1-6, with unresolved D. This CDR3 has 16 residues. The V and J ends lost 6 bases and 4 bases respectively, with 16 bases between them. The germline V gene encodes CDR1 MNHEY and CDR2 SVGEGT. In DNA, the CDR3 is TGTGCCAGCAGGGACGACACCCCGGGGTATAATTCACCCCTCCACTTT. Translating it yields CASRDDTPGYNSPLHF.

This clonotype was seen only a few times. This chain joins TRBV3-1 and TRBJ2-1; D is ambiguous. V was pared by 4 bases and J by 6 bases, with 7 bases between. CDR1 LGHDT and CDR2 YNNKEL come from the germline V gene (reference sequence). The CDR3 is made up of 12 amino acids. CDR3 amino acids: CASSPGRNEQFF. Here the CDR3 DNA reads TGTGCCAGCAGCCCGGGTCGCAATGAGCAGTTCTTC.

The chain is built from TRBV18 and TRBJ2-3; no firm D call. Trimming took 6 bases from V and 1 from J, leaving 8 bases between them. From germline, CDR1 is KGHSH and CDR2 LQKENI. The CDR3 has 13 amino acids. The CDR3 reads CASSQDRTDTQYF. The DNA for the CDR3 is TGTGCCAGCTCCCAAGACCGCACAGATACGCAGTATTTT.

The gene calls are TRBV20-1 and TRBJ1-3; no definite D call. The CDR3 has 11 amino acids. Trimming took off 4 bases at V and 10 bases at J, with 11 bases between the two ends. Germline CDR1 and CDR2: DFQATT and SNEGSKA (reference sequence). The CDR3 region has the DNA TGCAGTGCTACGGGGAAGGGAACCATATATTTT. Protein: CSATGKGTIYF.

J is TRBJ2-3 and V is TRBV29-1; D is undetermined. V gave up 0 bases and J gave up 6 bases, with 19 bases separating them. The CDR3 is 16 residues long. Germline lookup yields CDR1 SQVTM and CDR2 ANQGSEA. As DNA, the CDR3 is TGCAGCGTTGAAGAGTCCGGAATCCCCTCGTTGGATACGCAGTATTTT. Protein product: CSVEESGIPSLDTQYF.

With respect to this clonotype: A junction boundary mismatches the germline segment, possibly from a read error. The chain couples TRBV12-5 to TRBJ2-2; 9 bases are shared with TRBD2. CDR1 is LGHNT and CDR2 is FRNRAP in the germline V gene. The CDR3 has 16 residues. Here the CDR3 reads CASGLVLAGNTGELFF. As DNA, the CDR3 is TGTGCTAGTGGTTTGGTTCTAGCGGGGAACACCGGTGAGCTGTTTTTT. Combining the CDR3 with reference TRBV12-5 and TRBJ2-2 gives the whole variable domain DARVTQTPRHKVTEMGQEVTMRCQPILGHNTVFWYRQTMMQGLELLAYFRNRAPLDDSGMPKDRFSAEMPDATLATLKIQPSEPRDSAVYFCASGLVLAGNTGELFFGEGSRLTVL.

This clonotype came up many times. This chain uses TRBV5-5 with TRBJ1-2; D gene unclear. The CDR3 runs 14 residues. The germline CDR1 and CDR2 sequences are SGHKS and YYEKEE (reference sequence). The ends were cut back, 0 bases at V and 4 bases at J, with 10 bases in the middle. Written as DNA, the CDR3 is TGTGCCAGCAGCTTGGCCGCCAACGCCTATGGCTACACCTTC. It yields the protein CASSLAANAYGYTF.

Here the CDR3 reads CASSLAGQGDSPLHF. The CDR3 bases are TGCGCCAGCAGCCTAGCAGGACAGGGCGATTCACCCCTCCACTTT. The chain is built from TRBV4-1 and TRBJ1-6; TRBD1 matches at 8 bases. The CDR3 totals 15 residues. Germline V gene lookup returns CDR1 MGHRA and CDR2 YSYEKL. V shed 4 bases and J 8 bases; nucleotides not matched to a gene: 7.

This clonotype was recorded a few times. CDR3 protein: CASSIGRDGYTF. The CDR3 DNA reads TGTGCCAGTAGTATCGGGCGGGATGGCTACACCTTC. The chain links TRBV19 to TRBJ1-2; D unclear. V was clipped by 3 bases and J by 6 bases, with 8 bases between them. The length of the CDR3 is 12 residues. Germline V CDR1 and CDR2: LNHDA, SQIVND (reference sequence). Complete variable domain (other parts from reference TRBV19 and TRBJ1-2): DGGITQSPKYLFRKEGQNVTLSCEQNLNHDAMYWYRQDPGQGLRLIYYSQIVNDFQKGDIAEGYSVSREKKESFPLTVTSAQKNPTAFYLCASSIGRDGYTFGSGTRLTVV.